This T cell receptor (beta chain) was identified during a study of blood T cells in healthy people across ages (dated by TCRdb to the mid-2010s). Describing the broader study: In model experiments, roughly one uniquely barcoded TCR beta cDNA molecule per two T cells was captured by template switching. Using deep sequencing normalized with unique cDNA molecular identifiers, the study measured how TCR beta repertoire diversity changes with age. The donors were divided into four age groups: young (average around 17 years), middle-aged (about 40), aged (about 61) and long-lived (more than 75). To avoid experimental bias, donors of different ages were randomly spread across the sequencing lanes. Two additional independent replicas of 1 million unique cDNA reads from the same blood draw were analyzed for two donors (one aged 18 to 30 and one aged 80 or older). Beyond this particular receptor, the publication reports: Estimates of total diversity from one million sequenced T cells were regarded as lower bounds and underestimates. Bulk unsorted PBMC profiling prevented conclusive comparison of naive and antigen-experienced compartments. Because donor CMV infection status was unknown, age-related changes in expanded clonotypes were potentially confounded. A strong correlation was found between observed TCR beta diversity and the percentage of naive T cells measured by flow cytometry. Observed TCR beta diversity per million T cells fell roughly linearly with age, and a significant reduction was already apparent by age roughly 40. Compared with the aged group, more naive CD4+ T cells, fewer expanded clones and increased TCR diversity were shown by the long-lived group, suggesting age selection.

The library was generated by 5' RACE. Reads for this sample came from an Illumina HiSeq 2500. A second PCR of roughly 7 to 11 cycles was performed with a sample-barcoded 5' primer and a J-beta primer mix. Each TCR beta cDNA molecule received a unique molecular identifier from a template-switch 5' adaptor carrying 12 random nucleotides. At least 3 million CDR3-containing paired-end reads were obtained from each sample. The Mint cDNA synthesis kit, primed by a TRBC-specific oligonucleotide, was used to synthesize first-strand cDNA from all RNA. All cDNA was treated with uracil-DNA glycosylase and then went through a first 18-cycle PCR with the universal primers M1SS and BC2_uni_R. Under the source paper's analysis protocol: For normalization, 1 million high-quality reads were randomly selected from each sample, with every read carrying a distinct molecular identifier. Reads with shared molecular identifiers were discarded instead of being binned into consensus sequences. MiTCR, set to a Q25 quality threshold and the strictest error-elimination algorithm, was used for CDR3 identification, clonotype clustering and error correction. Lower-bound total TCR beta diversity was estimated with a nonparametric unseen species model using Euler transformation. Using fastp trimming at Q25 and MiXCR clonotype assembly, TCRdb reanalyzed the public sequencing data and kept in-frame beta chains. A single entry per CDR3 protein holds the most common genes and DNA from its merged rows. In this record, the V and J calls reflect TCRdb's handling and not the investigators' own analysis. The sample table lists roughly 1,500,000 distinct CDR3 sequences, roughly 32% of them with a count of one. The ten largest clonotypes hold over 9% of the sample.

About this clonotype itself: Its antigen is currently not known. No quality values exist for individual bases; no much larger clone is one base distant.

At the junction V is shortened by 2 bases and J by 0 bases, with 11 bases in between. The CDR3 covers 15 residues, taking in both the cysteine and the phenylalanine. The entry retains the CDR3 DNA only, 45 bases that are in frame from base 1. The germline V gene specifies SGHAT as CDR1 and FQNNGV as CDR2. Systemically healthy Caucasian individuals from Russia, around 39 in total and aged about 6 to 100 years, were included as donors. Approximately 11 milliliters of peripheral blood were drawn from each donor into EDTA-treated Vacutainer tubes. PBMCs were isolated by Ficoll-Paque density-gradient centrifugation, with at least 6.5 million obtained per sample. Trizol reagent was used to extract total RNA from PBMCs, with at least 5.5 micrograms per sample. For every donor, flow cytometry on a PBMC aliquot measured the percentage of naive CD45RAhigh/CD27high T cells.

The clonotype originates from a woman aged 25 to 39 in good health. This chain joins TRBV11-2 to TRBJ2-7; no D segment can be confidently identified. Material: blood. The bases are TGTGCCAGCAGCTTATCGCGCCCCAACTCCTACGAGCAGTACTTC. Translation gives CASSLSRPNSYEQYF. The CDR3 plus the reference TRBV11-2 and TRBJ2-7 genes for the other parts give the full variable domain: EAGVAQSPRYKIIEKRQSVAFWCNPISGHATLYWYQQILGQGPKLLIQFQNNGVVDDSQLPKDRFSAERLKGVDSTLKIQPAKLEDSAVYLCASSLSRPNSYEQYFGPGTRLTVT.